This T cell receptor (beta chain) emerged from a study of T cells in Graves' hyperthyroidism and ophthalmopathy. This clonotype was picked up many times. The antigen remains unidentified. RNA transcripts yielded amplified TCR beta CDR3 regions. Researchers ran a first-round RT-PCR on the TCR CDR3 using the HTBI primer set. TCRdb analysed the multiplex PCR reads with MiXCR anew, one entry per CDR3 protein. The table records around 240,000 distinct CDR3 sequences, 14% to 15% of them present only once. V lost 6 bases and J lost 2, with 20 bases in between. This CDR3 comprises 17 residues. Germline CDR1 MDHEN, CDR2 SYDVKM. Study results and limitations: Among clonotypes expanded in thyroid above 0.001, most were also found in blood.

Patients aged 18 to 65 had newly diagnosed hyperthyroidism lasting under 2 months. The sequenced sample consisted of blood. The rearrangement joins TRBV28 to TRBJ2-1, with D uncertain. The origin of this receptor is a woman between 40 and 50 years old with Graves' hyperthyroidism that later progressed to Graves' ophthalmopathy. The CDR3 sequence is CASSPRWAALTYNEQFF. In nucleotides, the CDR3 is TGTGCCAGCAGCCCCCGATGGGCGGCGCTCACCTACAATGAGCAGTTCTTC.